Following are 18 T cell receptor beta chains from one sample sequenced in a study of shared clonotypes between healthy human individuals. Sequencing was performed with immunoSEQ multiplex PCR; in TCRdb, only in-frame clones are kept and a portion is missing. The data hold 2 million to 2.5 million clones, with approximately 93% observed a single time. The sequenced sample consisted of naive CD4+ T cells from PBMCs. Subset noted: CD45RA+ positively selected. These receptors came from a man between 18 and 35 years old in good health. Some clones in this sample may be carry-over from other donors' samples.

With respect to this clone: In the same sample, other DNA sequences code for this CDR3. V usage is TRBV27 and J usage is TRBJ2-3; D is unclear. Trimming took off 3 bases at V and 0 bases at J, with 4 bases between the two ends. Germline CDR1 MNHEY, CDR2 SMNVEV (reference sequence). The CDR3 is 13 residues long. The CDR3 here is CASSLGSTDTQYF. For the CDR3, the DNA is TGTGCCAGCAGTTTGGGAAGCACAGATACGCAGTATTTT.

The V gene is TRBV6-1, the J gene TRBJ1-1; tentatively, D is TRBD1 (5 bases). The germline V gene has CDR1 MNHNS and CDR2 SASEGT. The CDR3 is 13 amino acids. V was trimmed by 11 bases and J by 4 bases, leaving 17 bases between them. CDR3 loop: CAGKMQGGTEAFF. CDR3 nucleotides: TGTGCCGGCAAGATGCAGGGAGGCACTGAAGCTTTCTTT.

This clone was found once. This chain joins TRBV5-1 and TRBJ2-7, with 8 bases matching TRBD1. Germline lookup yields CDR1 SGHRS and CDR2 YFSETQ. The CDR3 has 13 residues. V lost 5 bases and J lost 6; bases outside the gene matches: 7. The CDR3 region is CASSDPGGFEQYF. The CDR3 DNA follows: TGCGCCAGCAGTGATCCAGGGGGCTTCGAGCAGTACTTC.

The rearrangement joins TRBV14 to TRBJ2-7, with D hard to call. Germline CDR1 and CDR2: SGHDN and FVKESK. The germline V and J ends were trimmed by 1 base and 2 bases, with 18 bases remaining between them. There are 17 residues in the CDR3. CDR3 residues: CASSQGLPWTDTYEQYF. CDR3 coding DNA: TGTGCCAGCAGCCAAGGCCTACCCTGGACCGATACCTACGAGCAGTACTTC. Using reference TRBV14 and TRBJ2-7 for the parts outside the CDR3, the full variable domain is EAGVTQFPSHSVIEKGQTVTLRCDPISGHDNLYWYRRVMGKEIKFLLHFVKESKQDESGMPNNRFLAERTGGTYSTLKVQPAELEDSGVYFCASSQGLPWTDTYEQYFGPGTRLTVT.

In the case of this clone: This sample also contains other DNA sequences that code for the same CDR3. The chain recombines TRBV18 with TRBJ1-5, with 9 bases fitting TRBD1. CDR3 length equals 14 residues. The germline V gene encodes CDR1 KGHSH and CDR2 LQKENI. The V and J ends lost 3 bases and 4 bases, in that order; junction bases with no gene match: 1. In DNA, the CDR3 is TGTGCCAGCTCACCGGGACAGGGAAATCAGCCCCAGCATTTT. This codes for CASSPGQGNQPQHF.

V gene TRBV9 combines with J gene TRBJ1-1; D uncertain. This CDR3 comprises 14 residues. The germline gives CDR1 SGDLS, CDR2 YYNGEE. Between the trimmed V and J ends, which lost 4 bases and 4 bases, there was a span of 14 bases. The CDR3 DNA sequence: TGTGCCAGCAGCCGGACCCCCCTATCCACTGAAGCTTTCTTT. Protein: CASSRTPLSTEAFF.

The chain couples TRBV28 to TRBJ2-7, with D maybe TRBD1 (6 bases). V was trimmed by 6 bases and J by 6 bases, leaving 15 bases between them. Germline CDR1 MDHEN, CDR2 SYDVKM. There are 13 residues in the CDR3. The CDR3 nucleotides read TGTGCCAGCAGACTCGGGACAACGGTCGAGCAGTACTTC. Amino acids: CASRLGTTVEQYF. Together with reference TRBV28 and TRBJ2-7, the CDR3 gives the full variable domain: DVKVTQSSRYLVKRTGEKVFLECVQDMDHENMFWYRQDPGLGLRLIYFSYDVKMKEKGDIPEGYSVSREKKERFSLILESASTNQTSMYLCASRLGTTVEQYFGPGTRLTVT.

The chain has TRBV27 and TRBJ2-1; perhaps D is TRBD1 or TRBD2 (6 bases each). The CDR3 spans 15 residues. The germline V gene has CDR1 MNHEY and CDR2 SMNVEV (reference sequence). Trimming removed 10 bases at V and 4 bases at J, with 20 bases between. In DNA, the CDR3 is TGTGCCACCCAGTTTAGGGGGGCGCAGTACAATGAGCAGTTCTTC. Amino acids: CATQFRGAQYNEQFF.

This rearrangement joins TRBV4-3 to TRBJ2-7; D is possibly TRBD2 (5 bases). Per germline, CDR1 LGHNA and CDR2 YSLEER. There are 13 residues in the CDR3. V dropped 0 bases and J dropped 6 bases, with 9 bases sitting between them. CDR3 nucleotide sequence: TGCGCCAGCAGCCAAGATCGGGGTCGCGAGCAGTACTTC. This codes for CASSQDRGREQYF.

This clone was recorded a few times. The V gene is TRBV7-2, the J gene TRBJ1-1, with D possibly TRBD1 on 5 matching bases. Germline V gene sequence: CDR1 SGHTA, CDR2 FQGNSA. The CDR3 is made up of 14 amino acids. V was shortened by 1 base and J by 1 base, with 7 bases between the two germline ends. In DNA, the CDR3 is TGTGCCAGCAGCTTAGGAGGGGAGAACACTGAAGCTTTCTTT. This sequence encodes CASSLGGENTEAFF.

The rearrangement joins TRBV7-2 to TRBJ2-7; possibly TRBD2 for D (5 bases). This CDR3 is built from 15 residues. Looked up from germline, CDR1 is SGHTA and CDR2 is FQGNSA. V shed 1 base and J shed 2 bases, with 12 bases lying between them. The CDR3, as DNA: TGTGCCAGCAGCTTAGTAGGGCCGGGGACCTACGAGCAGTACTTC. Protein product: CASSLVGPGTYEQYF.

V and J are TRBV7-3 and TRBJ1-1; TRBD1 agrees at 8 bases. Germline-derived CDR1 and CDR2 are SGHTA and FQGTGA. The CDR3 loop spans 13 amino acids. J was trimmed by 6 bases and V by 5 bases; bases with no gene match: 5. The CDR3 is CASSPQGVAEAFF. The CDR3 DNA follows: TGTGCCAGCAGCCCACAGGGGGTCGCTGAAGCTTTCTTT. The full variable domain, in which reference TRBV7-3 and TRBJ1-1 provide the parts outside the CDR3, is GAGVSQTPSNKVTEKGKYVELRCDPISGHTALYWYRQSLGQGPEFLIYFQGTGAADDSGLPNDRFFAVRPEGSVSTLKIQRTERGDSAVYLCASSPQGVAEAFFGQGTRLTVV.

This rearrangement joins TRBV27 to TRBJ2-7; TRBD2 matches at 7 bases. The CDR3 extends over 14 amino acids. Germline-derived CDR1 and CDR2 are MNHEY and SMNVEV (reference sequence). J was trimmed by 7 bases and V by 5 bases; bases with no gene match: 11. The CDR3 coding sequence is TGTGCCAGCAGTATACTAGCGCCCCCGCAGGAGCAGTACTTC. Protein: CASSILAPPQEQYF.

This clone appeared a single time. The chain is built from TRBV30 and TRBJ1-1; 9 positions match TRBD1. Germline V gene sequence: CDR1 GTSNPN, CDR2 SVGIG (reference sequence). The CDR3 sequence is 14 residues long. V was pared by 3 bases and J by 5 bases, with 7 bases of the junction left unmatched. The CDR3 nucleotides read TGTGCCTGGAGCAGGGACAGGGTTAATACTGAAGCTTTCTTT. As protein: CAWSRDRVNTEAFF. Drawing the rest from reference TRBV30 and TRBJ1-1, the complete variable domain is SQTIHQWPATLVQPVGSPLSLECTVEGTSNPNLYWYRQAAGRGLQLLFYSVGIGQISSEVPQNLSASRPQDRQFILSSKKLLLSDSGFYLCAWSRDRVNTEAFFGQGTRLTVV.

This clone was seen once. The rearrangement links TRBV5-1 to TRBJ2-7; 7 bases map to TRBD2. Trimming took 4 bases from V and 1 from J; bases not matched to a gene: 8. CDR3 size: 15 residues. Germline CDR1 and CDR2: SGHRS and YFSETQ. CDR3 loop: CASSEVAGVSYEQYF. DNA for the CDR3: TGCGCCAGCAGCGAGGTGGCGGGAGTATCCTACGAGCAGTACTTC.

The V gene is TRBV6-5, the J gene TRBJ2-5; D might be TRBD1 (6 bases). CDR1 MNHEY and CDR2 SVGAGI come from the germline V gene. The CDR3 is made up of 13 amino acids. Trimming removed 2 bases at V and 7 bases at J, with 11 bases between. The CDR3, as DNA: TGTGCCAGCAGTTACCCGGGACAATCGACCCAGTACTTC. Protein sequence: CASSYPGQSTQYF.

This chain links TRBV7-2 with TRBJ2-5; the D call may be TRBD1 or TRBD2 (5 bases each). CDR1 SGHTA and CDR2 FQGNSA come from the germline V gene. The V and J ends lost 2 bases and 5 bases respectively, with 21 bases between them. There are 17 residues in the CDR3. CDR3 nucleotide sequence: TGTGCCAGCAGCTTAACACGTGGGGCTTTGGGGGTTGAGACCCAGTACTTC. Translated: CASSLTRGALGVETQYF.

V gene TRBV28 combines with J gene TRBJ1-1; D is unclear. Germline V CDR1 and CDR2: MDHEN, SYDVKM. The V end was cut by 7 bases, the J end by 4 bases, with 13 bases between. The length of the CDR3 is 13 residues. CDR3 residues: CASNVGVSTEAFF. The CDR3 nucleotides are TGTGCCAGCAATGTTGGGGTGAGCACTGAAGCTTTCTTT.